This T cell receptor (beta chain) was recorded in a study of shared clonotypes between healthy human individuals. General study findings and limits: Across a handful of donors, naive CD4 shared around 5.4%, naive CD8 around 4%, memory CD4 roughly 2.2%, memory CD8 0.35% to 0.5%. The study found lower generation probabilities in non-shared clonotypes than in those shared by all four donors.

Sequencing used immunoSEQ multiplex PCR; TCRdb keeps in-frame clones, though not all of them. The sample lists 2,500,000 or so clones; around 90% were seen once. In this sample, this clone turned up once. Its antigen is unknown. V dropped 6 bases and J dropped 12; count of bases not matched to a gene: 11. CDR3 length: 13 residues. Per germline, CDR1 MNHEY and CDR2 SVGAGI. Recent vaccinations or acute infections were absent in the healthy HIV-negative adult donors. Among the donors, all were Caucasian adults who lived in Nashville, Tennessee. The J gene is TRBJ1-1, the V gene TRBV6-5; 9 bases map to TRBD1. The TCR sequence derives from a man aged 18 to 30 in good health. Material for sequencing was naive CD4+ T cells sorted from blood. Sample subset: CD45RA+ positively selected. Written as DNA, the CDR3 is TGTGCCAGCAGAGCGACAGGGGGAATGAGACCTTTCTTT. Its translation: CASRATGGMRPFF.